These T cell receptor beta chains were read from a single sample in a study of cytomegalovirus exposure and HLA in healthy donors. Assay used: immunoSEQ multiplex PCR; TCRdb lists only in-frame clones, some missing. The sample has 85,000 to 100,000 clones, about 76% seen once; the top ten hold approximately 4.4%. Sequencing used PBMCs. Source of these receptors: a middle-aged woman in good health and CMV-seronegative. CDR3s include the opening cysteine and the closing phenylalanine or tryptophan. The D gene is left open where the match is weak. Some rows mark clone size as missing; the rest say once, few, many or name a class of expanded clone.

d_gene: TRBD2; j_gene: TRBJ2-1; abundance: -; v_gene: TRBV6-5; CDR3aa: CASSYSTGGSYNEQFF; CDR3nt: TGTGCCAGCAGTTACTCGACGGGGGGATCCTACAATGAGCAGTTCTTC
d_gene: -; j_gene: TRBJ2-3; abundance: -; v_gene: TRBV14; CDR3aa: CASSQPSVRTTDTQYF; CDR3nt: TGTGCCAGCAGCCAACCCTCGGTTCGAACTACAGATACGCAGTATTTT
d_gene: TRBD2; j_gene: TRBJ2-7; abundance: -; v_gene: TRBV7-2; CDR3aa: CASSWGGEQYF; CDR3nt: TGTGCCAGCAGCTGGGGGGGCGAGCAGTACTTC
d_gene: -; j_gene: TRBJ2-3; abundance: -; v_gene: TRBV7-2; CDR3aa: CASSSPGQPRPLSTDTQYF; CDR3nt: TGTGCCAGCAGCTCTCCAGGACAACCTCGCCCTTTGAGCACAGATACGCAGTATTTT
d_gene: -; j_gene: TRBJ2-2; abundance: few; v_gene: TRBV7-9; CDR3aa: CASSQQSGAMNTGELFF; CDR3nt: TGTGCCAGCAGCCAACAGAGCGGAGCCATGAACACCGGGGAGCTGTTTTTT
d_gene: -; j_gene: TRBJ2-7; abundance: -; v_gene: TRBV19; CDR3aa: CASKREYF; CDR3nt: TGTGCCAGTAAACGGGAGTACTTC
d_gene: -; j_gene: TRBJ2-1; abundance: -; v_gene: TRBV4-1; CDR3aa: CASSQLLAKSRNEQFF; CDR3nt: TGCGCCAGCAGCCAATTACTAGCAAAGAGCCGGAATGAGCAGTTCTTC
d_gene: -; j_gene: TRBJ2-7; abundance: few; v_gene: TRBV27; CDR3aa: CASSQTQSSYEQYF; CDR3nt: TGTGCCAGCAGCCAGACTCAAAGCTCCTACGAGCAGTACTTC
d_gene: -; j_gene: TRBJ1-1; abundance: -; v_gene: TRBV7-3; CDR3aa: CASSLLGGTEAFF; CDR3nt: TGTGCCAGCAGCTTATTGGGGGGAACTGAAGCTTTCTTT
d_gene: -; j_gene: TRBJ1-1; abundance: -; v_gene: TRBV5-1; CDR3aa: CASSEGGGNTEAFF; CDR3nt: TGCGCCAGCTCGGAAGGGGGGGGGAACACTGAAGCTTTCTTT
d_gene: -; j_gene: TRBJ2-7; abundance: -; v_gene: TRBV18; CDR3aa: CASSPPSRGSYEQYF; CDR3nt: TGTGCCAGCTCACCACCATCCAGAGGATCCTACGAGCAGTACTTC
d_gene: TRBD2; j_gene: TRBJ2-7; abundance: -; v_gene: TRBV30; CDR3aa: CAWSVAGRYEQYF; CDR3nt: TGTGCCTGGAGTGTAGCCGGGAGGTACGAGCAGTACTTC
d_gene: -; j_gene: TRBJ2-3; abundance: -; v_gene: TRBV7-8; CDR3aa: CASSDLRHDTQYF; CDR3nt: TGTGCCAGCAGCGACTTGCGGCATGATACGCAGTATTTT